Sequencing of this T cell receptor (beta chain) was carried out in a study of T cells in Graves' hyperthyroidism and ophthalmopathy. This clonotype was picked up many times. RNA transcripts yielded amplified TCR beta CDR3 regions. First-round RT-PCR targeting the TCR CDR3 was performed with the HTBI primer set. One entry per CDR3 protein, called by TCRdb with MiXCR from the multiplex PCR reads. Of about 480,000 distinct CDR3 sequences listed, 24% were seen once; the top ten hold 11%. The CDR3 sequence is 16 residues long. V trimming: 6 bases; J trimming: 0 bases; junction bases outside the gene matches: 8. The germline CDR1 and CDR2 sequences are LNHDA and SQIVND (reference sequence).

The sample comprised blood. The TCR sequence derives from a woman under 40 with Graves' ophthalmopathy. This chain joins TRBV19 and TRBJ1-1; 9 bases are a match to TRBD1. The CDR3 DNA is TGTGCCAGTAGCAACCTACAGGGGGCCATGAACACTGAAGCTTTCTTT. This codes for CASSNLQGAMNTEAFF.